This T cell receptor beta chain stems from a study of shared clonotypes between healthy human individuals. The CDR3 extends over 14 amino acids. The V end lost 2 bases, the J end lost 8 bases, and 13 bases lay between the germline ends. Germline V gene sequence: CDR1 SGHVS, CDR2 FQNEAQ. Sequencing used immunoSEQ multiplex PCR; TCRdb keeps in-frame clones, though not all of them. The sample gives roughly 170,000 clones, approximately 60% of which show up once; less than 11% is in the top ten. The chain employs TRBV7-8 and TRBJ2-1; D remains ambiguous. The origin of this receptor is a man under 40 in good health. Input material: memory CD4+ T cells sorted from blood. Subset indicated: CD45RA-negative fraction. CDR3 DNA: TGTGCCAGCAGCTTACGGCCCATGCGCGATGAGCAGTTCTTC. Translated, it gives CASSLRPMRDEQFF.